This T cell receptor (beta chain) was identified during a study of control samples from healthy donors and cancer patients. Generated by immunoSEQ multiplex PCR, the TCRdb table keeps only in-frame clones and is missing some. The repertoire consists of about 21,000 clones, with 84% occurring once and the leading ten covering roughly 25%. This receptor was obtained from a man between 60 and 75 years old with colorectal cancer. Sample: PBMCs.

The CDR3 loop is CASSLGTGWDQPQHF. The CDR3 DNA follows: TGTGCCAGCAGCCTTGGGACAGGGTGGGATCAGCCCCAGCATTTT. This chain joins TRBV4-2 and TRBJ1-5; 9 bases are a match to TRBD1. Germline CDR1 and CDR2: LGHNA and YNFKEQ. The CDR3 is 15 residues long. Trimming removed 4 bases from V and 5 bases from J; junction bases left unmatched: 6.